The 4 T cell receptor beta chains reported below all come from one sample, sequenced in a study of memory CD4+ T cells and cytomegalovirus serostatus. The sort gate was single viable CD3+CD4+CD8-CD45RO+ cells for memory CD4+ T cells. TCRdb's table, derived via immunoSEQ multiplex PCR, lists solely in-frame clones and lacks some. The table records over 35,000 clones, just under 80% of them present only once. The sample consisted of memory CD4+ T cells from blood. These receptors were collected from an adult in good health and CMV-seronegative.

This sequence joins TRBV6-5 and TRBJ1-1; a possible D gene is TRBD1 (5 bases). Between the trimmed V and J ends, which lost 0 bases and 5 bases, there was a span of 13 bases. The CDR3 has 15 amino acids. Germline V gene sequence: CDR1 MNHEY, CDR2 SVGAGI. In DNA form, the CDR3 reads TGTGCCAGCAGTTACTCGGGACGCCCTACGACTGAAGCTTTCTTT. Amino acid sequence: CASSYSGRPTTEAFF.

This clone has a handful of counts. The chain recombines TRBV4-3 with TRBJ2-2; TRBD1 matches 9 bases. The CDR3 extends over 16 amino acids. J gave up 6 bases and V 4 bases, and 9 bases lay outside the gene matches. Germline CDR1 is LGHNA and CDR2 is YSLEER. The CDR3 spells CASSPRDRVQSGELFF. CDR3 coding DNA: TGCGCCAGCAGCCCCCGGGACAGGGTTCAATCCGGGGAGCTGTTTTTT.

The J gene is TRBJ2-7, the V gene TRBV4-3; D possibly corresponds to TRBD2 (6 bases). Germline V gene lookup returns CDR1 LGHNA and CDR2 YSLEER. V was trimmed by 5 bases and J by 7 bases, leaving 24 bases between them. CDR3 length: 16 residues. CDR3 coding DNA: TGCGCCAGCAGCTCACGGCCGGGACCCTACCGGGGGGAGCAGTACTTC. Translating gives CASSSRPGPYRGEQYF.

The chain employs TRBV7-9 and TRBJ1-5; D is ambiguous. Germline-derived CDR1 and CDR2 are SEHNR and FQNEAQ (reference sequence). The CDR3 extends over 12 amino acids. V lost 3 bases to trimming and J lost 1 base, with 1 base between them. The CDR3 sequence: CASSLSNQPQHF. CDR3 DNA sequence: TGTGCCAGCAGCTTGAGCAATCAGCCCCAGCATTTT.